Below are 18 T cell receptor beta chains sequenced from a single sample in a study of human T cells and chemical hapten exposure. TCRdb re-derived calls from the RACE reads in MiXCR, one entry per CDR3 protein. The sample lists 150,000 to 200,000 distinct CDR3 sequences; just under 30% were seen once. Time point described: pre-sensitization, week 0. Stated treatment: therapeutic diphenylcyclopropenone sensitization with weekly scalp DPC. Material: whole blood, obtained in connection with sensitization to the hapten diphenylcyclopropenone (DPC). All receptors derive from a woman aged 25 to 39 with alopecia areata. Some clones in this sample may be carry-over from other donors' samples.

The gene calls are TRBV10-3 and TRBJ2-3; D call uncertain. CDR3 length equals 11 residues. V lost 6 bases and J lost 1, with 2 bases in between. The germline V gene has CDR1 ENHRY and CDR2 SYGVKD. The CDR3: CAIRGTDTQYF. The CDR3 bases are TGTGCCATCAGGGGCACAGATACGCAGTATTTT.

The rearrangement joins TRBV3-1 to TRBJ2-7; D unresolved. The CDR3 runs 12 residues. Germline values: CDR1 LGHDT, CDR2 YNNKEL (reference sequence). V was clipped by 1 base and J by 5 bases, with 6 bases between them. The CDR3 DNA reads TGTGCCAGCAGCCAAGTTGCGAACGAGCAGTACTTC. It specifies CASSQVANEQYF.

This clonotype was observed a handful of times. The chain employs TRBV6-1 and TRBJ2-2, with D maybe TRBD1 (6 bases). Germline V gives CDR1 MNHNS, CDR2 SASEGT. V was shortened by 5 bases and J by 5 bases, with 12 bases between the two germline ends. The CDR3 is 14 amino acids. The CDR3 spells CASSRTGLTGELFF. The DNA of the CDR3 is TGTGCCAGCAGTCGTACAGGGTTGACCGGGGAGCTGTTTTTT.

This clonotype is a singleton in its sample. The chain links TRBV12-3 or TRBV12-4 to TRBJ2-5; TRBD2 aligns across 8 bases. The CDR3 has 13 amino acids. V lost 10 bases and J lost 2; bases outside the gene matches: 6. The CDR3, as DNA: TGTGCCATCTCGGGGGGGGGGCAAGAGACCCAGTACTTC. It codes for CAISGGGQETQYF.

The chain combines TRBV4-3 with TRBJ2-3; no firm D call. V was shortened by 0 bases and J by 6 bases, with 10 bases between the two germline ends. The CDR3 is made up of 14 amino acids. CDR1 LGHNA and CDR2 YSLEER come from the germline V gene. The DNA of the CDR3 is TGCGCCAGCAGCCAAGATCGTGACTCTGATACGCAGTATTTT. Translated: CASSQDRDSDTQYF.

The sample holds a few counts of this clonotype. The V gene is TRBV6-2 or TRBV6-3, the J gene TRBJ2-7, with 7 bases that match TRBD2. CDR1 and CDR2 from the germline V gene are MNHEY and SVGEGT. The CDR3 runs 13 residues. J was trimmed by 2 bases and V by 6 bases; bases with no gene match: 4. This chain's CDR3 is CASRRGSPYEQYF. In nucleotides, the CDR3 is TGTGCCAGCAGACGCGGGAGCCCCTACGAGCAGTACTTC.

This rearrangement joins TRBV24-1 to TRBJ1-5, with 9 bases lining up with TRBD1. V trimming: 10 bases; J trimming: 6 bases; junction bases outside the gene matches: 9. CDR3 size: 14 residues. Germline V gene lookup returns CDR1 KGHDR and CDR2 SFDVKD. CDR3 DNA: TGTGCCACGTCGGGACAGGGCTGGTTTCAGCCCCAGCATTTT. It translates to CATSGQGWFQPQHF.

This chain connects TRBV20-1 to TRBJ1-6; the match to TRBD1 covers 8 bases. Looked up from germline, CDR1 is DFQATT and CDR2 is SNEGSKA (reference sequence). Losses at the gene ends were 0 bases for V and 0 bases for J; bases not matched to a gene: 10. The CDR3 spans 19 residues. CDR3 bases: TGCAGTGCTAGAGATCTTCGGACAGGGACCAGCTCCTATAATTCACCCCTCCACTTT. Translation: CSARDLRTGTSSYNSPLHF.

The chain links TRBV6-2 or TRBV6-3 to TRBJ2-1; TRBD2 aligns across 8 bases. Germline loops: CDR1 MNHEY, CDR2 SVGEGT. The CDR3 covers 14 residues. For the CDR3, the DNA is TGTGTGTCCAGGGCTAGCGGGTTACAAAATGAGCAGTTCTTC. The encoded protein is CVSRASGLQNEQFF.

The V gene is TRBV11-1, the J gene TRBJ2-3, with D possibly being TRBD2 (5 bases). This CDR3 has 15 residues. The germline V and J ends were trimmed by 5 bases and 1 base, with 13 bases remaining between them. CDR1 and CDR2 from the germline V gene are SGHAT and FQDESV (reference sequence). The CDR3 spells CASSHLAGGTDTQYF. Written as DNA, the CDR3 is TGTGCCAGCAGCCATCTCGCGGGCGGCACAGATACGCAGTATTTT.

This clonotype has more than one count but fewer than ten. The gene calls are TRBV21-1 and TRBJ1-4. TRBV21-1 counts as a pseudogene. The CDR3 is 13 residues long. In DNA, the CDR3 is TGTGCCAGCAGCAAAGCGGACGGGCCAGCACTGTTTTTT. Translating it yields CASSKADGPALFF.

The chain joins TRBV7-3 to TRBJ2-1; TRBD1 or TRBD2 may be the D gene (5 bases each). The CDR3 totals 19 residues. Germline V gives CDR1 SGHTA, CDR2 FQGTGA. Deletions cut 6 bases from V and 9 bases from J, with 33 bases between. CDR3 DNA sequence: TGTGCCAGCAGTGGTTCTCACCGGGGTAGGGGATCGAGGGGTATTGAGCAGTTCTTC. It encodes CASSGSHRGRGSRGIEQFF.

The gene calls are TRBV29-1 and TRBJ2-2; 14 bases line up with TRBD2. The CDR3 consists of 17 residues. Germline V gene data show CDR1 as SQVTM and CDR2 as ANQGSEA. Trimming removed 6 bases from V and 6 bases from J; junction bases left unmatched: 12. The CDR3 bases are TGCAGCGTGACGGTGGGACTAGCGGGAGCGGAAGCCGGGGAGCTGTTTTTT. Residues: CSVTVGLAGAEAGELFF.

The chain recombines TRBV6-6 with TRBJ2-4; 12 bases match TRBD2. This CDR3 is 19 amino acids long. CDR1 is MNHNY and CDR2 is SVGAGI in the germline V gene (reference sequence). V shed 2 bases and J 0 bases; nucleotides not matched to a gene: 8. In DNA, the CDR3 is TGTGCCAGCAGTTACCCGGCTAGCGGGGGGGGGCTAGCCAAAAACATTCAGTACTTC. Encoded protein: CASSYPASGGGLAKNIQYF.

This chain connects TRBV28 to TRBJ2-7; D is possibly TRBD2 (6 bases). The CDR3 runs 12 residues. Trimming removed 5 bases at V and 2 bases at J, with 7 bases between. Germline V gene data show CDR1 as MDHEN and CDR2 as SYDVKM. The CDR3 sequence is CASSGGTYEQYF. DNA of the CDR3: TGTGCCAGCAGTGGAGGGACCTACGAGCAGTACTTC.

The chain employs TRBV20-1 and TRBJ2-5, with TRBD2 matching 10 bases. The V and J ends lost 8 bases and 4 bases, in that order; junction bases with no gene match: 7. CDR1 and CDR2 (germline): DFQATT, SNEGSKA (reference sequence). The CDR3 runs to 13 residues. CDR3 bases: TGCAGTCCATCTAGCGGGAGCGTAGAGACCCAGTACTTC. This gives the protein CSPSSGSVETQYF.

The V gene is TRBV6-2 or TRBV6-3, the J gene TRBJ2-7; D remains ambiguous. Germline values: CDR1 MNHEY, CDR2 SVGEGT. The CDR3 consists of 11 residues. Trimming stripped 7 bases from V and 5 bases from J, with 9 bases between. The chain's CDR3 is CASTEADEQYF. The CDR3 bases are TGTGCCAGCACCGAGGCGGACGAGCAGTACTTC.

V usage is TRBV21-1 and J usage is TRBJ1-4; the D segment call TRBD1 is taken from the table without a DNA check. TRBV21-1 is reported as a pseudogene. The CDR3 is 15 residues long. This chain's CDR3 is CASSNPQGRREKLFF. The CDR3 DNA follows: TGTGCCAGCAGCAATCCTCAGGGGAGGCGTGAAAAACTGTTTTTT.